These 9 T cell receptor beta chains came from one sample sequenced in a study of T cell changes during pregnancy in multiple sclerosis. The repertoire was sequenced with immunoSEQ multiplex PCR; TCRdb's copy has only in-frame clones and lacks some. Of 50,000 to 65,000 clones listed, approximately 89% were seen once; the top ten hold around 1.7%. The specimen comprised peripheral blood, sampled after pregnancy. These receptor sequences come from a female donor with multiple sclerosis, enrolled in a pregnancy study.

The chain carries TRBV30 and TRBJ1-5; D uncertain. The CDR3 has 15 residues. V was shortened by 2 bases and J by 2 bases, with 13 bases between the two germline ends. Germline CDR1 and CDR2: GTSNPN and SVGIG (reference sequence). The CDR3 DNA sequence: TGTGCCTGGAGTCCGACCCTTCGGGGCAATCAGCCCCAGCATTTT. The encoded protein is CAWSPTLRGNQPQHF.

The rearrangement joins TRBV2 to TRBJ1-3, with a possible D match to TRBD1 (6 bases). The ends were cut back, 5 bases at V and 8 bases at J, with 19 bases in the middle. The germline CDR1 and CDR2 sequences are SNHLY and FYNNEI. The CDR3 covers 15 residues. The CDR3 region is CASSPTSGTFDTIYF. Here the CDR3 DNA reads TGTGCCAGCAGTCCTACCTCCGGGACATTTGACACCATATATTTT.

The chain joins TRBV29-1 to TRBJ1-1; D not certain. V lost 5 bases and J 5 bases, leaving 18 bases between the germline ends. Germline loops: CDR1 SQVTM, CDR2 ANQGSEA. The CDR3 is made up of 14 amino acids. This chain's CDR3 is CSVRPFRGGTEAFF. The CDR3 bases are TGCAGCGTTCGACCTTTCCGGGGTGGGACTGAAGCTTTCTTT. Drawing the rest from reference TRBV29-1 and TRBJ1-1, the complete variable domain is SAVISQKPSRDICQRGTSLTIQCQVDSQVTMMFWYRQQPGQSLTLIATANQGSEATYESGFVIDKFPISRPNLTFSTLTVSNMSPEDSSIYLCSVRPFRGGTEAFFGQGTRLTVV.

This chain joins TRBV5-4 and TRBJ1-2; D is perhaps TRBD1 (6 bases). Germline loops: CDR1 SGHNT, CDR2 YYREEE (reference sequence). There are 14 residues in the CDR3. The V and J ends lost 0 bases and 5 bases respectively, with 11 bases between them. The CDR3: CASSLVAQGYGYTF. In DNA, the CDR3 is TGTGCCAGCAGCTTGGTAGCCCAGGGGTATGGCTACACCTTC.

The chain recombines TRBV23-1 with TRBJ1-2; TRBD1 matches at 9 bases. TRBV23-1 is labeled an ORF, and its function is uncertain. The V segment lost 4 bases and the J segment 8 bases; nucleotides outside the gene matches: 11. The length of the CDR3 is 15 residues. CDR3 residues: CASSPNRDRDLGYTF. For the CDR3, the DNA is TGCGCCAGCAGTCCCAACCGGGACAGGGATCTGGGCTACACCTTC.

The J gene is TRBJ1-6, the V gene TRBV27; no reliable D call. CDR3 length: 17 residues. V was clipped by 1 base and J by 10 bases, with 20 bases between them. Germline V gene lookup returns CDR1 MNHEY and CDR2 SMNVEV (reference sequence). For the CDR3, the DNA is TGTGCCAGCAGTTTATACCACCGTGCGGCGGCTCGCTCACCCCTCCACTTT. Translated, it gives CASSLYHRAAARSPLHF.

The CDR3: CASSPAKGAYNEQFF. The CDR3 coding sequence is TGTGCCAGCAGCCCCGCAAAAGGGGCCTACAATGAGCAGTTCTTC. The chain uses TRBV7-2 and TRBJ2-1; D might be TRBD1 (5 bases). The CDR3 totals 15 residues. Trimming pared 5 bases from V and 2 bases from J, leaving 13 bases between. Germline-derived CDR1 and CDR2 are SGHTA and FQGNSA.

The chain links TRBV18 to TRBJ1-1; no firm D call. This CDR3 has 17 residues. V was pared by 6 bases and J by 2 bases, with 22 bases between. The germline V gene encodes CDR1 KGHSH and CDR2 LQKENI. CDR3 coding DNA: TGTGCCAGCTCCCCCCCAGAGGGATTCTCGGGTAACACTGAAGCTTTCTTT. Amino acids: CASSPPEGFSGNTEAFF.

This rearrangement joins TRBV4-1 to TRBJ1-1; no clear D gene. Germline CDR1 MGHRA, CDR2 YSYEKL. This CDR3 comprises 16 residues. Trimming stripped 0 bases from V and 6 bases from J, with 17 bases between. The CDR3: CASSQDDRAGKAEAFF. The DNA for the CDR3 is TGCGCCAGCAGCCAAGATGATCGGGCGGGGAAGGCTGAAGCTTTCTTT.